Following are 21 T cell receptor beta chains from one sample sequenced in a study of T cell changes during pregnancy in multiple sclerosis. Clones were read by immunoSEQ multiplex PCR, and TCRdb kept only the in-frame ones, dropping some. The sample has tens of thousands of clones; roughly 90% are singletons. Sample: peripheral blood, taken after pregnancy. The receptor source for this set is a female donor in good health, enrolled as a control in a pregnancy study.

This clone has more than one count but fewer than ten. This chain uses TRBV6-4 with TRBJ2-6, with a weak D call TRBD2 (6 bases). CDR3 size: 16 residues. V was trimmed by 0 bases and J by 0 bases, leaving 6 bases between them. Per germline, CDR1 MRHNA and CDR2 SNTAGT. The DNA for the CDR3 is TGTGCCAGCAGTGACTCTAGCGGCTCTGGGGCCAACGTCCTGACTTTC. Protein product: CASSDSSGSGANVLTF.

The chain uses TRBV19 and TRBJ1-5, with TRBD1 matching 7 bases. V lost 8 bases and J lost 4; bases outside the gene matches: 2. CDR3 length: 12 amino acids. Per the germline V gene, CDR1 is LNHDA and CDR2 is SQIVND (reference sequence). CDR3 nucleotide sequence: TGTGCCAGTTTGGGACAGAATCAGCCCCAGCATTTT. It codes for CASLGQNQPQHF.

The chain recombines TRBV5-1 with TRBJ1-2, with TRBD1 identical over 9 bases. The CDR3 consists of 15 residues. J gave up 2 bases and V 4 bases, and 6 bases lay outside the gene matches. Germline CDR1 is SGHRS and CDR2 is YFSETQ. The CDR3 protein is CASSVGTGRNYGYTF. CDR3 coding DNA: TGCGCCAGCAGCGTAGGGACAGGGCGAAACTATGGCTACACCTTC.

V is TRBV6-5 and J is TRBJ2-7, with TRBD2 identical over 14 bases. This CDR3 region has 15 residues. Germline CDR1 reads MNHEY; CDR2 reads SVGAGI. The junction had 1 base not matched to a gene; V was cut back by 6 bases and J by 0 bases. The CDR3 region is CASRGLAGDSYEQYF. The CDR3 bases are TGTGCCAGCAGGGGACTAGCGGGAGACTCCTACGAGCAGTACTTC.

This clone was counted once. The J gene is TRBJ2-2, the V gene TRBV29-1, with 10 bases fitting TRBD1. Germline CDR1 reads SQVTM; CDR2 reads ANQGSEA. The junction had 15 bases not matched to a gene; V was cut back by 6 bases and J by 2 bases. CDR3 size: 18 residues. CDR3 amino acids: CSVVGTGDRNRNTGELFF. Written as DNA, the CDR3 is TGCAGCGTAGTCGGGACAGGGGACCGGAACCGTAACACCGGGGAGCTGTTTTTT.

The V and J genes are TRBV4-1 and TRBJ2-7; 10 positions match TRBD2. V shed 1 base, J shed 4 bases, and the junction held 4 bases outside the gene matches. Germline V gives CDR1 MGHRA, CDR2 YSYEKL. The CDR3 is made up of 15 amino acids. CDR3 DNA: TGCGCCAGCAGCCAAGTCGGTAGCGGGGGGTACGAGCAGTACTTC. This sequence encodes CASSQVGSGGYEQYF.

The rearrangement joins TRBV5-5 to TRBJ1-4; 11 bases match TRBD1. CDR1 and CDR2 (germline): SGHKS, YYEKEE (reference sequence). The trim removed 4 bases at V and 8 bases at J, leaving 10 bases unmatched. This CDR3 has 16 residues. The DNA for the CDR3 is TGTGCCAGCAGCCAGATCGCCGGGACAGGGGGAGAAAAACTGTTTTTT. This codes for CASSQIAGTGGEKLFF.

The chain recombines TRBV5-1 with TRBJ1-1, with TRBD1 identical over 7 bases. This CDR3 is built from 14 residues. Germline V gene lookup returns CDR1 SGHRS and CDR2 YFSETQ. V was clipped by 4 bases and J by 6 bases; unmatched bases: 9. CDR3 residues: CASSERTGGAEAFF. Written as DNA, the CDR3 is TGCGCCAGCAGCGAACGGACAGGCGGCGCTGAAGCTTTCTTT.

The sample holds many counts of this clone. The rearrangement uses TRBV9 and TRBJ1-1; D may be TRBD1 (6 bases). The CDR3 extends over 12 amino acids. Germline CDR1 and CDR2: SGDLS and YYNGEE. Trimming removed 4 bases at V and 6 bases at J, with 10 bases between. CDR3 sequence reads: CASSLQGAEAFF. The CDR3 DNA reads as TGTGCCAGCAGCTTACAGGGAGCTGAAGCTTTCTTT.

The genes are TRBV19 and TRBJ1-2, with 10 nucleotides matching TRBD1. The germline gives CDR1 LNHDA, CDR2 SQIVND (reference sequence). V gave up 5 bases and J gave up 4 bases; unmatched junction bases: 7. The CDR3 is made up of 15 amino acids. The CDR3 nucleotides read TGTGCCAGTAGTGATGGGGACAGGGGAACCTATGGCTACACCTTC. Encoded protein: CASSDGDRGTYGYTF.

The genes are TRBV19 and TRBJ1-5; 10 positions match TRBD1. CDR1 is LNHDA, CDR2 SQIVND, per germline (reference sequence). CDR3 length: 14 residues. Trimming cost V 7 bases and J 6 bases; bases outside gene matches: 6. The CDR3 sequence is CASTGTGERQPQHF. The CDR3 bases are TGTGCCAGTACCGGGACAGGGGAACGTCAGCCCCAGCATTTT.

The V call is TRBV2, the J call TRBJ2-7; TRBD2 agrees at 14 bases. The CDR3 covers 16 residues. V gave up 4 bases and J gave up 7 bases; unmatched junction bases: 9. Germline-derived CDR1 and CDR2 are SNHLY and FYNNEI. CDR3 DNA: TGTGCCAGCAGTGGAAGGCCGGGACTAGCGGGAGCAGAGCAGTACTTC. This encodes CASSGRPGLAGAEQYF.

This chain uses TRBV29-1 with TRBJ2-1, with D possibly TRBD1 on 6 matching bases. Trimming left V 5 bases short and J 1 base short, with 12 bases between. The germline CDR1 and CDR2 sequences are SQVTM and ANQGSEA. The CDR3 loop spans 14 amino acids. As DNA, the CDR3 is TGCAGCGTTCTAAGACAGGAATCCTACAATGAGCAGTTCTTC. Protein product: CSVLRQESYNEQFF.

The V and J genes are TRBV6-1 and TRBJ2-3, with D perhaps matching TRBD2 (5 bases). The germline V and J ends were trimmed by 7 bases and 6 bases, with 11 bases remaining between them. Germline V gene sequence: CDR1 MNHNS, CDR2 SASEGT. The CDR3 extends over 12 amino acids. The CDR3 reads CASNPLADTQYF. In nucleotides, the CDR3 is TGTGCCAGCAACCCATTAGCGGATACGCAGTATTTT.

This chain uses TRBV2 with TRBJ1-6; TRBD1 matches at 8 bases. This CDR3 region has 15 residues. With 7 bases clipped from V and 3 bases from J, the junction kept 5 bases outside the gene matches. Germline V gene data show CDR1 as SNHLY and CDR2 as FYNNEI. CDR3 DNA: TGTGCCAGCACCTTACAGGGGGGCTATAATTCACCCCTCCACTTT. Translating it yields CASTLQGGYNSPLHF.

This chain connects TRBV5-4 to TRBJ2-7; 7 nucleotides agree with TRBD2. The CDR3 has 14 residues. Germline V gene sequence: CDR1 SGHNT, CDR2 YYREEE (reference sequence). V was pared by 4 bases and J by 2 bases, with 6 bases of the junction left unmatched. DNA for the CDR3: TGTGCCAGCAGCCCGCTCGGGACTACCTACGAGCAGTACTTC. It specifies CASSPLGTTYEQYF.

This chain uses TRBV4-2 with TRBJ1-4, with 8 bases identical to TRBD1. The germline CDR1 and CDR2 sequences are LGHNA and YNFKEQ. Unmatched junction bases numbered 3, after V lost 6 bases and J lost 0 bases. This CDR3 is 15 amino acids long. CDR3 amino acids: CASSQTGATNEKLFF. As DNA, the CDR3 is TGTGCCAGCAGTCAGACAGGGGCAACTAATGAAAAACTGTTTTTT.

The chain uses TRBV7-3 and TRBJ2-3; maybe TRBD1 (6 bases). There are 14 residues in the CDR3. V lost 8 bases, J lost 2 bases, and 14 bases lay in between. Germline V gives CDR1 SGHTA, CDR2 FQGTGA. The CDR3 loop is CASARTAPTDTQYF. The CDR3 region has the DNA TGTGCCAGCGCGAGGACAGCCCCCACAGATACGCAGTATTTT.

This chain connects TRBV5-4 to TRBJ2-5; perhaps TRBD2 as D (6 bases). This CDR3 spans 13 amino acids. Germline V gene lookup returns CDR1 SGHNT and CDR2 YYREEE (reference sequence). Trimming stripped 0 bases from V and 5 bases from J, with 8 bases between. DNA of the CDR3: TGTGCCAGCAGCTTGGCTGCGGGGGAGACCCAGTACTTC. This codes for CASSLAAGETQYF.

CDR3 DNA sequence: TGCGCCAGGAAACCTCCCCTAGCGGGGGGCCCCTGCTCCTACAATGAGCAGTTCTTC. It translates to CARKPPLAGGPCSYNEQFF. The V and J genes are TRBV10-1 and TRBJ2-1; TRBD2 aligns across 11 bases. This CDR3 comprises 19 residues. Germline trimming cut 9 bases from V and 0 bases from J; bases unmatched to any gene: 16. CDR1 and CDR2 (germline): WNHNN, SYGVQD (reference sequence).

The V call is TRBV6-5, the J call TRBJ1-4; D might be TRBD1 (6 bases). Germline V CDR1 and CDR2: MNHEY, SVGAGI. Trimming stripped 6 bases from V and 8 bases from J, with 19 bases between. The CDR3 loop spans 15 amino acids. The CDR3, as DNA: TGTGCCAGCAGCAGAACGGGGCAGGGGCAGGAAAAACTGTTTTTT. Translating gives CASSRTGQGQEKLFF.